This is a list of T cell receptor beta chains from one sample in a study of cytomegalovirus exposure and HLA in healthy donors. The data were produced by immunoSEQ multiplex PCR, yet TCRdb's version contains in-frame clones alone and is incomplete. The sample consists of some 90,000 clones, 95% to 98% of them appearing once. The specimen was PBMCs. Receptors were obtained from a man between 18 and 29 years old in good health and CMV-seronegative. Each CDR3 is given with its conserved first and last residue. A D gene is named only where the DNA matches it firmly. A clone size is listed for some rows: how often the clone was seen (once, few, many), or a class if it is expanded.

V,size,D,J,CDR3,DNA
TRBV19,.,TRBD2,TRBJ2-3,CASSVTSGFTDTQYF,TGTGCCAGTAGTGTAACTAGCGGATTCACAGATACGCAGTATTTT
TRBV4-3,.,.,TRBJ1-2,CASSQALGVYGYTF,TGCGCCAGCAGCCAAGCCCTAGGGGTCTATGGCTACACCTTC
TRBV4-3,.,.,TRBJ2-1,CASSQGQGGGNEQFF,TGCGCCAGCAGCCAAGGACAGGGTGGAGGGAATGAGCAGTTCTTC
TRBV2,.,.,TRBJ2-7,CASSEGFATNSYEQYF,TGTGCCAGCAGTGAGGGCTTCGCGACTAACTCCTACGAGCAGTACTTC
TRBV27,.,.,TRBJ2-2,CASSLVWGGTGELFF,TGTGCCAGCAGTTTGGTGTGGGGCGGTACCGGGGAGCTGTTTTTT
TRBV7-2,.,TRBD2,TRBJ2-1,CASSSGLAGVEQFF,TGTGCCAGCAGCTCTGGACTAGCGGGAGTTGAGCAGTTCTTC
TRBV4-1,.,.,TRBJ2-7,CASSARPTGAYEQYF,TGCGCCAGCAGCGCACGGCCGACAGGCGCCTACGAGCAGTACTTC
TRBV5-1,.,TRBD1,TRBJ2-1,CASSSGTGNNEQFF,TGCGCCAGCAGCTCCGGGACAGGGAACAATGAGCAGTTCTTC
TRBV10-3,.,.,TRBJ2-3,CAIRGLLQESEDTQYF,TGTGCCATCAGGGGCCTCTTACAGGAATCCGAAGATACGCAGTATTTT
TRBV11-3,.,TRBD2,TRBJ2-1,CASRGTSGSGNEQFF,TGTGCCAGCAGGGGGACTAGCGGGAGCGGCAATGAGCAGTTCTTC
TRBV28,.,TRBD2,TRBJ2-3,CASSRGLAGHTDTQYF,TGTGCCAGCAGCCGAGGACTAGCGGGTCACACAGATACGCAGTATTTT
TRBV6-5,.,.,TRBJ1-3,CASLQGGGNTIYF,TGTGCCAGTCTTCAGGGCGGAGGAAACACCATATATTTT
TRBV5-1,.,.,TRBJ1-1,CASSLGHQNTEAFF,TGCGCCAGCAGCTTGGGGCACCAGAACACTGAAGCTTTCTTT
TRBV7-9,.,.,TRBJ2-2,CASSPPTDTTGELFF,TGTGCCAGCAGCCCACCCACAGACACCACCGGGGAGCTGTTTTTT
TRBV5-1,.,TRBD1,TRBJ2-1,CASSLREDRGEQFF,TGCGCCAGCAGCTTGCGGGAGGACAGGGGTGAGCAGTTCTTC
TRBV6-5,.,.,TRBJ1-5,CASRSTGSNQPQHF,TGTGCCAGCAGGTCGACAGGCTCAAATCAGCCCCAGCATTTT
TRBV6-5,.,TRBD2,TRBJ2-1,CASSLLAGALHEQFF,TGTGCCAGCAGTTTACTAGCGGGAGCTCTGCATGAGCAGTTCTTC
TRBV19,.,TRBD1,TRBJ1-2,CASSRTGNYGYTF,TGTGCCAGTAGTCGGACAGGGAACTATGGCTACACCTTC
TRBV25-1,.,TRBD1,TRBJ2-5,CASRNDREETQYF,TGTGCCAGCAGAAATGACAGGGAAGAGACCCAGTACTTC
TRBV4-1,once,TRBD2,TRBJ2-2,CASSQVSGRAPGELFF,TGCGCCAGCAGCCAAGTCAGCGGGAGGGCCCCCGGGGAGCTGTTTTTT
TRBV19,.,.,TRBJ1-2,CASSITPGLRYGYTF,TGTGCCAGTAGTATAACGCCAGGGCTCCGCTATGGCTACACCTTC
TRBV12-2,.,.,TRBJ2-3,CASRLVWGLAVTDTQYF,TGTGCAAGTCGCTTAGTGTGGGGGCTAGCGGTTACAGATACGCAGTATTTT
TRBV19,.,.,TRBJ2-1,CASSEQLYNEQFF,TGTGCCAGTAGTGAACAGCTATACAATGAGCAGTTCTTC
TRBV7-9,.,.,TRBJ1-4,CASSPQGAHEKLFF,TGTGCCAGCAGCCCACAGGGTGCGCATGAAAAACTGTTTTTT
TRBV7-8,.,TRBD2,TRBJ2-1,CASSLLAGVMNEQFF,TGTGCCAGCAGCTTACTGGCGGGAGTTATGAATGAGCAGTTCTTC
TRBV19,once,.,TRBJ1-1,CASRLIPGRGRAEAFF,TGTGCCAGTAGACTCATTCCGGGACGGGGGAGGGCTGAAGCTTTCTTT
TRBV29-1,.,TRBD1,TRBJ2-5,CSGTTGGAETQYF,TGCAGCGGAACGACAGGGGGTGCAGAGACCCAGTACTTC
TRBV18,.,TRBD2,TRBJ2-2,CASSPGLAGHTGELFF,TGTGCCAGCTCACCGGGACTAGCGGGACACACCGGGGAGCTGTTTTTT
TRBV9,.,.,TRBJ2-2,CASSASPANTGELFF,TGTGCCAGCAGTGCTAGCCCCGCGAACACCGGGGAGCTGTTTTTT
TRBV7-9,.,.,TRBJ1-3,CASDRPPSGSGNTIYF,TGTGCCAGCGATCGGCCCCCCTCGGGCTCTGGAAACACCATATATTTT
TRBV11-2,once,.,TRBJ2-6,CASSKHMNSGANVLTF,TGTGCCAGCAGCAAACACATGAACTCTGGGGCCAACGTCCTGACTTTC
TRBV28,few,.,TRBJ1-2,CASSQDDSQGYTF,TGTGCCAGCAGTCAAGATGACAGTCAAGGCTACACCTTC
TRBV5-5,once,.,TRBJ1-1,CASSLYRDRLVNTEAFF,TGTGCCAGCAGCTTGTATAGAGACAGGTTAGTGAACACTGAAGCTTTCTTT
TRBV27,.,TRBD2,TRBJ2-3,CASSPRALLAGVPSTDTQYF,TGTGCCAGCAGTCCTAGAGCTTTACTAGCGGGAGTCCCTAGCACAGATACGCAGTATTTT
TRBV6-1,.,.,TRBJ1-1,CASSAGSPGNTEAFF,TGTGCCAGCAGTGCCGGGTCGCCTGGGAACACTGAAGCTTTCTTT
TRBV19,once,.,TRBJ2-1,CASSIGWEIYNEQFF,TGTGCCAGTAGTATAGGGTGGGAGATCTACAATGAGCAGTTCTTC
TRBV28,.,.,TRBJ2-7,CASNQARVREQYF,TGTGCCAGCAACCAGGCCAGGGTCCGCGAGCAGTACTTC
TRBV5-4,.,.,TRBJ1-1,CASSLYGGGTEAFF,TGTGCCAGCAGCTTGTACGGGGGGGGCACTGAAGCTTTCTTT
TRBV28,.,TRBD1,TRBJ2-7,CASTSTGASYEQYF,TGTGCCAGCACCTCGACAGGGGCATCCTACGAGCAGTACTTC
TRBV29-1,.,TRBD2,TRBJ2-1,CSVGARGTSGGSSYNEQFF,TGCAGCGTTGGTGCCAGGGGAACTAGCGGGGGATCCTCCTACAATGAGCAGTTCTTC
TRBV5-1,.,TRBD2,TRBJ2-1,CASSVTSGLYNEQFF,TGCGCCAGCAGCGTTACTAGCGGACTCTACAATGAGCAGTTCTTC
TRBV9,once,TRBD2,TRBJ2-1,CASSVAGTNYNEQFF,TGTGCCAGCAGCGTAGCGGGGACTAACTACAATGAGCAGTTCTTC
TRBV27,.,TRBD1,TRBJ1-1,CASSIGQVLNTEAFF,TGTGCCAGCAGTATTGGACAGGTCCTTAACACTGAAGCTTTCTTT
TRBV29-1,.,.,TRBJ1-2,CSVEPDRGGSYYGYTF,TGCAGCGTTGAACCTGACAGAGGAGGGTCGTACTATGGCTACACCTTC
TRBV9,.,TRBD2,TRBJ2-1,CASSVEERGEGYNEQFF,TGTGCCAGCAGCGTAGAAGAGCGGGGAGAGGGCTACAATGAGCAGTTCTTC
TRBV7-2,.,.,TRBJ1-2,CASSYSPNSGYTF,TGTGCCAGCAGCTACAGTCCGAATTCTGGCTACACCTTC
TRBV5-1,.,TRBD1,TRBJ1-2,CASSLLGTGIDYGYTF,TGCGCCAGCAGCCTCTTGGGGACAGGGATTGATTATGGCTACACCTTC
TRBV11-2,.,TRBD1,TRBJ1-1,CASSSDRGSEAFF,TGTGCCAGCAGCTCGGACAGGGGATCTGAAGCTTTCTTT
TRBV19,once,TRBD1,TRBJ1-1,CASSALPGTGGTEAFF,TGTGCCAGTAGTGCGCTTCCCGGGACAGGGGGCACTGAAGCTTTCTTT
TRBV12-5,.,TRBD2,TRBJ2-3,CASRYSGSSDTQYF,TGTGCTAGTCGATATAGCGGGAGCTCAGATACGCAGTATTTT
TRBV18,.,TRBD2,TRBJ2-6,CASSPLAGGAGANVLTF,TGTGCCAGCTCACCTTTAGCGGGAGGGGCCGGGGCCAACGTCCTGACTTTC
TRBV28,.,TRBD1,TRBJ1-2,CASSHSPGQGHGYTF,TGTGCCAGCAGCCACTCCCCGGGACAGGGGCATGGCTACACCTTC
TRBV2,.,TRBD2,TRBJ2-1,CASSGTSGLGSNEQFF,TGTGCCAGCAGTGGTACTAGCGGGTTGGGGAGCAATGAGCAGTTCTTC
TRBV19,.,.,TRBJ1-1,CASNTGRLVHDTEAFF,TGTGCCAGTAACACAGGCCGCTTAGTCCATGACACTGAAGCTTTCTTT